The rows below give T cell receptor beta chains drawn from one sample of a study of T cells in Graves' hyperthyroidism and ophthalmopathy. TCRdb called the multiplex PCR reads again in MiXCR, with one record for every CDR3 protein. Seen here are 470,000 or so distinct CDR3 sequences, 20% to 25% observed once, and the top ten hold more than 20%. Sequenced sample: blood. The receptor set was obtained from a young man with Graves' hyperthyroidism. Both conserved end residues are part of each CDR3. Each record gives: V gene, D gene, J gene, clone size, CDR3 DNA, CDR3 protein. D genes are given only for firm matches. The size field is filled for only some rows; it gives once, few, many or a size class.

TRBV28	NA	TRBJ1-1	many	TGTGCCAGCAGTTTATTCACAGGGAGTGAAGCTTTCTTT	CASSLFTGSEAFF
TRBV20-1	NA	TRBJ2-7	few	TGCAGTGCTAGAGATCTCGGGTACGAGCAGTGCTTC	CSARDLGYEQCF
TRBV6-1	NA	TRBJ2-7	NA	TGTGCCAGCAGTGAACGTGTAGGAACAGGAATCTACGAGCAGTACTTC	CASSERVGTGIYEQYF
TRBV6-1	NA	TRBJ1-1	NA	TGTGCCAGCAGTGAGGCAGGATCGGTCGGCACTGAAGCTTTCTTT	CASSEAGSVGTEAFF
TRBV28	NA	TRBJ1-5	many	TGTGCCAGCAGTTTAAAAGGGGGGGCGGGCAATCAGCCCCAGCATTTT	CASSLKGGAGNQPQHF
TRBV10-3	NA	TRBJ1-2	many	TGTGCCATCAGTGCCGGGACAAGCTATGGCTACACCTTC	CAISAGTSYGYTF
TRBV15	NA	TRBJ1-5	many	TGTGCCACCAGCATAAGGAGGGGCTACCAGCCCCAGCATTTT	CATSIRRGYQPQHF
TRBV11-1	NA	TRBJ1-2	many	TGTGCCAGCAGCCGCCCCGGGACATCAGGATTAGAATACGGCTACACCTTC	CASSRPGTSGLEYGYTF
TRBV30	NA	TRBJ2-6	few	TGTGCCTGGAGTTTAGCCTCTGGGGCCAACGTCCTGACTTTC	CAWSLASGANVLTF
TRBV27	NA	TRBJ1-1	many	TGTGCCAGCAGTTGGAGTGGGAGAAGCGCTGAAGCTTTCTTT	CASSWSGRSAEAFF
TRBV6-2/TRBV6-3	TRBD1	TRBJ2-7	many	TGTGCCAGCAGTTACTCGGGGACAGCAGGCGAGCAGTACTTC	CASSYSGTAGEQYF
TRBV24-1	NA	TRBJ2-2	many	TGTGCCACCAGTGATCCCTATACGGGTAAAACCGGGGAGCTGTTTTTT	CATSDPYTGKTGELFF
TRBV20-1	NA	TRBJ2-5	many	TGCAGTGCTAGTGAAGGGGAGACCCAGTACTTC	CSASEGETQYF
TRBV6-5	NA	TRBJ1-1	many	TGTGCCAGCAGGTTCGGGGGTATGAACACTGAAGCTTTCTTT	CASRFGGMNTEAFF
TRBV12-3/TRBV12-4	TRBD1	TRBJ2-5	many	TGTGCCAGCAGTCACTTCCGGGGACAGGGGGCTCGCGGAGAGACCCAGTACTTC	CASSHFRGQGARGETQYF
TRBV7-8	TRBD1	TRBJ2-2	NA	TGTGCCAGCAGCTTAGTGGGGACAGTGAACACCGGGGAGCTGTTTTTT	CASSLVGTVNTGELFF
TRBV20-1	NA	TRBJ2-2	NA	TGCAGTGCTAGGGGTCGAGGGGCCACCGGGGAGCTGTTTTTT	CSARGRGATGELFF
TRBV19	TRBD1	TRBJ1-5	many	TGTGCCACCCGACAGGGGAATCAGCCCCAGCATTTT	CATRQGNQPQHF
TRBV12-3/TRBV12-4	NA	TRBJ1-1	NA	TGTGCCAGCAGTCCGTCGGGCAGAGAAGCTTTCTTT	CASSPSGREAFF
TRBV5-1	NA	TRBJ2-7	many	TGCGCCAGCAGCGCAGTCCTGGACGAGCAGTACTTC	CASSAVLDEQYF
TRBV27	NA	TRBJ2-7	NA	TGTGCCAGCAGTTTCTATGGGGGGAAGGAGCAGTACTTC	CASSFYGGKEQYF
TRBV2	NA	TRBJ1-1	many	TGTGCCAGCAGTGGAGACGGTACCCCAGCTTTCTTT	CASSGDGTPAFF
TRBV25-1	TRBD1	TRBJ1-1	NA	TGTGCCAGCAGACCCAGACAGGGGTTGAGCTCTGAAGCTTTCTTT	CASRPRQGLSSEAFF
TRBV4-1	NA	TRBJ1-5	NA	TGCGCCAGCAGCCTAATCCCAGGGGTCGGGTATCAGCCCCAGCATTTT	CASSLIPGVGYQPQHF
TRBV20-1	TRBD2	TRBJ2-7	NA	TGCAGTGCGGGGGGGGTGAGCTCCTACGAGCAGTACTTC	CSAGGVSSYEQYF
TRBV6-1	NA	TRBJ1-1	many	TGTGCCACTTGGGAGGTAACTGAAGCTTTCTTT	CATWEVTEAFF
TRBV11-2	NA	TRBJ2-5	NA	TGCAGCACCCAGGGGGGACCAAGAAAAGAGACCCAGTACTTC	CSTQGGPRKETQYF
TRBV10-1	TRBD2	TRBJ2-5	NA	TGCGCCAGCAGTCCTAGCGGGACAGAGACCCAGTACTTC	CASSPSGTETQYF